The rows below give T cell receptor beta chains drawn from one sample of a study of T-cell reconstitution after alpha-beta-depleted transplantation in children. TCRdb analysed the PCR reads with MiXCR anew, one entry per CDR3 protein. The profile shows a few hundred thousand distinct CDR3 sequences, approximately 13% of them singletons. This material consisted of PBMCs, mostly from graft donor cells, taken 360 days after TCRalphabeta/CD19-depleted stem cell transplant. The receptor set was obtained from a male patient between 5 and 17 years old who had a stem cell transplant for acute myeloid leukemia, so the T cells may come from the graft donor. The CDR3 runs from the conserved cysteine through the conserved F or W. The D gene is left open where the match is weak. Clone sizes are given selectively: once, few, many, or a class where the clone is expanded.

>-|TRBJ2-5|TRBV29-1|few
CSVADGAKQETQYF
TGCAGCGTGGCCGACGGGGCTAAACAAGAGACCCAGTACTTC
>-|TRBJ2-5|TRBV20-1|many
CSARDAQETQYF
TGCAGTGCTAGGGACGCCCAAGAGACCCAGTACTTC
>-|TRBJ2-5|TRBV20-1|few
CSAKNPRVARDLETQYF
TGCAGTGCTAAAAACCCTAGGGTAGCGAGAGACCTTGAGACCCAGTACTTC
>TRBD2|TRBJ2-7|TRBV14|-
CASSQRASGSFHEQYF
TGTGCCAGCAGCCAAAGGGCGAGCGGGAGTTTCCACGAGCAGTACTTC
>-|TRBJ2-7|TRBV10-3|few
CAISPAWGEQYF
TGTGCCATCTCCCCCGCTTGGGGAGAGCAGTACTTC
>TRBD1|TRBJ2-7|TRBV11-2|many
CASSFSGGSYEQYF
TGTGCCAGCAGCTTCTCAGGGGGCTCCTACGAGCAGTACTTC
>-|TRBJ2-5|TRBV20-1|-
CSAPVDLVPETQYF
TGCAGTGCTCCCGTGGACCTAGTACCGGAGACCCAGTACTTC
>TRBD1|TRBJ2-5|TRBV20-1|-
CSALRDSHETQYF
TGCAGTGCTCTCCGGGACAGCCACGAGACCCAGTACTTC
>-|TRBJ2-3|TRBV12-3/TRBV12-4|few
CASSRGASTDTQYF
TGTGCCAGCTCGAGAGGTGCTAGCACAGATACGCAGTATTTT
>-|TRBJ1-3|TRBV9|few
CASSVETYGNTIYF
TGTGCCAGCAGCGTAGAAACCTATGGAAACACCATATATTTT
>TRBD2|TRBJ2-3|TRBV20-1|few
CSASRLAVTDMQYF
TGCAGTGCTAGTAGGCTAGCGGTCACAGATATGCAGTATTTT